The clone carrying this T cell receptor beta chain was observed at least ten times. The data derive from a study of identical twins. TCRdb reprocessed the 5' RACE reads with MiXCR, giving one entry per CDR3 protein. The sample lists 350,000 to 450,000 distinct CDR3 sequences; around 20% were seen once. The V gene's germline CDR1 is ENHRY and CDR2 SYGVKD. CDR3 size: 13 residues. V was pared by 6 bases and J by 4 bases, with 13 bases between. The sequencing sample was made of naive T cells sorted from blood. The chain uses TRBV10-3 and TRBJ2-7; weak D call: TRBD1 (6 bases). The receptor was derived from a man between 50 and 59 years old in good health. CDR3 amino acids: CAIREDRHYEQYF. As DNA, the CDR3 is TGTGCCATCAGGGAGGACAGACATTACGAGCAGTACTTC.